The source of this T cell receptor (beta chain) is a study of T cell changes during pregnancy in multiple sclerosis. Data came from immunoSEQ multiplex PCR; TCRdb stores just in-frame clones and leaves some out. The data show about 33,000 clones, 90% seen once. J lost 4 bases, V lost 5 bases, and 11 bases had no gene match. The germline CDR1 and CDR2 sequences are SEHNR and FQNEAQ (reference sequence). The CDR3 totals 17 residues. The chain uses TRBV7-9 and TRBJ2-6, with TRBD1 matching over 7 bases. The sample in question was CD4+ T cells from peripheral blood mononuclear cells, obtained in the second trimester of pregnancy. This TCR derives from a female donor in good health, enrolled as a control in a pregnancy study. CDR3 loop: CASSPTGSFLGANVLTF. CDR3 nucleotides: TGTGCCAGCAGCCCGACAGGGTCCTTCTTAGGGGCCAACGTCCTGACTTTC.